This TCR beta chain is drawn from a study of blood T cell repertoires in COVID-19. Participant age was roughly 18 to 90 years, and participants resided in about two dozen US areas. Researchers sorted participants into cohorts using their self-reported clinical history. Assay: immunoSEQ multiplex PCR; the TCRdb copy retains only in-frame clones and omits some. The table shows about 130,000 clones, with about 86% occurring only once. The sequence was collected from a woman aged 45-65 years who had recovered from COVID-19. Sequencing was carried out using PBMCs or T cells enriched from blood (not recorded which).

The CDR3 sequence is CASRDIGTTDNEQFF. For the CDR3, the DNA is TGTGCCAGCAGAGATATTGGGACTACCGACAATGAGCAGTTCTTC. The chain employs TRBV25-1 and TRBJ2-1, with 7 nucleotides matching TRBD2. V lost 6 bases, J lost 5 bases, and 10 bases stayed unmatched. Looked up from germline, CDR1 is MGHDK and CDR2 is SYGVNS. CDR3 length: 15 amino acids.